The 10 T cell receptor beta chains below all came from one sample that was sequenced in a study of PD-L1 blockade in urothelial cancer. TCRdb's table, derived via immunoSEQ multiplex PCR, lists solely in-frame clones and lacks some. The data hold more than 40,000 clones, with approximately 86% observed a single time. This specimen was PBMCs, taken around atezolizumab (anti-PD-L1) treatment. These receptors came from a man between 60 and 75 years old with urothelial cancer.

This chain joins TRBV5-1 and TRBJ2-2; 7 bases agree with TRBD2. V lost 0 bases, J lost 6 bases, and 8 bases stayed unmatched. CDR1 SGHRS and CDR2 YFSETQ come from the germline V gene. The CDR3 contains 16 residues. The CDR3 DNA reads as TGCGCCAGCAGCTTGGACCATCGGGGGGTTCCCGGGGAGCTGTTTTTT. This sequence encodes CASSLDHRGVPGELFF.

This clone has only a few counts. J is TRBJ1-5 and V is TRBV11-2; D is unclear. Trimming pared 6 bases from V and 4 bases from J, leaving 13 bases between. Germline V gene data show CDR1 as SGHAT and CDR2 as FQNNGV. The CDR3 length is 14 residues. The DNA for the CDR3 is TGTGCCAGCAGTCCGCGGGGATGGAATCAGCCCCAGCATTTT. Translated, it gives CASSPRGWNQPQHF.

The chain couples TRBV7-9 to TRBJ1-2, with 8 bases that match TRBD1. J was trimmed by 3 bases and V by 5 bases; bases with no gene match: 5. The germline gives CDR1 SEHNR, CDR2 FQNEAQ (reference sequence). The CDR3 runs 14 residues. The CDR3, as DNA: TGTGCCAGCAGCGTCCTGGACAGGGACTATGGCTACACCTTC. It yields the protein CASSVLDRDYGYTF.

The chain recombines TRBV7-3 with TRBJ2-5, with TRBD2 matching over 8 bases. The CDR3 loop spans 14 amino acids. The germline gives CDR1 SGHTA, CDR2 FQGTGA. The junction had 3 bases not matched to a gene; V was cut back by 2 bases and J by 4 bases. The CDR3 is CASSLAGGLETQYF. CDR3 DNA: TGTGCCAGCAGCTTAGCGGGGGGATTAGAGACCCAGTACTTC.

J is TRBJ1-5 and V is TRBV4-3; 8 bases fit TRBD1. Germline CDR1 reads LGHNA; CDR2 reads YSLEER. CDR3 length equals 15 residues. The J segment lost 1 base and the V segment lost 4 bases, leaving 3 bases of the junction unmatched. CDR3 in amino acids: CASSRWTGSNQPQHF. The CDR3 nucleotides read TGCGCCAGCAGCCGGTGGACAGGGAGCAATCAGCCCCAGCATTTT.

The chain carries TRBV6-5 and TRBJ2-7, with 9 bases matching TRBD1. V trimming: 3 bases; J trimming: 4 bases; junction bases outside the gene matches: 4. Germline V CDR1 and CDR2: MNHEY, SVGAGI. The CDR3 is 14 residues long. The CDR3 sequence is CASSYGQGLYEQYF. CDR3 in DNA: TGTGCCAGCAGTTATGGACAGGGGTTGTACGAGCAGTACTTC.

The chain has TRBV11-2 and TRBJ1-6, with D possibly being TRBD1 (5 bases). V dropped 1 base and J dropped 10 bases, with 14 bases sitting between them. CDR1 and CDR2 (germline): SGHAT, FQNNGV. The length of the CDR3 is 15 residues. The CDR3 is CASSLGAGLRSPLHF. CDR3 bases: TGTGCCAGCAGCTTAGGGGCAGGGTTAAGGTCACCCCTCCACTTT.

The CDR3 DNA is TGTGCCAGCAGTCGGACTAGCGGGAGGTCGTACGAGCAGTACTTC. Translating it yields CASSRTSGRSYEQYF. The rearrangement uses TRBV28 and TRBJ2-7; the match to TRBD2 covers 14 bases. With 5 bases clipped from V and 4 bases from J, the junction kept 4 bases outside the gene matches. This CDR3 contains 15 residues. Germline values: CDR1 MDHEN, CDR2 SYDVKM.

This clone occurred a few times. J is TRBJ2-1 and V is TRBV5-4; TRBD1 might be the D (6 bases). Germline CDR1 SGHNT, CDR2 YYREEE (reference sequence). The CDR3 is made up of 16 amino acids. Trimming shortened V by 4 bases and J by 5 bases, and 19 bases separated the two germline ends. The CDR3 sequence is CASSPGGTFRHNEQFF. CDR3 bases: TGTGCCAGCAGCCCTGGTGGGACATTCAGGCACAATGAGCAGTTCTTC.

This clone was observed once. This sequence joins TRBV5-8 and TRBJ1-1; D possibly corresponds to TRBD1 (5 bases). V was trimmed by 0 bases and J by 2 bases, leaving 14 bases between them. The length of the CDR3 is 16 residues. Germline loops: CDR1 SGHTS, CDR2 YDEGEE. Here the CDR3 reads CASSLVAGFPNTEAFF. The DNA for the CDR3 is TGTGCCAGCAGCTTGGTGGCAGGGTTTCCCAACACTGAAGCTTTCTTT.